This passage covers 28 T cell receptor beta chains from one sample sequenced in a study of PD-L1 blockade in urothelial cancer. Method: immunoSEQ multiplex PCR; TCRdb's copy keeps in-frame clones and lacks some. The sample holds about 40,000 clones; 80% to 90% are singletons and the top ten take approximately 15%. The specimen was PBMCs, collected around atezolizumab (anti-PD-L1) treatment. All receptors come from a man between 60 and 75 years old with urothelial cancer.

The chain couples TRBV5-1 to TRBJ1-6; TRBD1 aligns across 7 bases. V shed 1 base and J 10 bases; nucleotides not matched to a gene: 5. The CDR3 is 14 amino acids. Germline CDR1 SGHRS, CDR2 YFSETQ. CDR3 sequence (DNA): TGCGCCAGCAGCTTGACAGGGGATAGGTCACCCCTCCACTTT. Translating it yields CASSLTGDRSPLHF.

V is TRBV4-1 and J is TRBJ1-1; TRBD1 is a possible D gene (6 bases). The CDR3 extends over 14 amino acids. V dropped 0 bases and J dropped 10 bases, with 15 bases sitting between them. The germline V gene has CDR1 MGHRA and CDR2 YSYEKL. The CDR3 protein is CASSQDRQGLGAFF. The CDR3 coding sequence is TGCGCCAGCAGCCAAGATCGGCAGGGGCTGGGAGCTTTCTTT.

The chain carries TRBV6-6 and TRBJ2-3; weak D call: TRBD2 (5 bases). Germline V CDR1 and CDR2: MNHNY, SVGAGI (reference sequence). CDR3 length equals 14 residues. V dropped 5 bases and J dropped 2 bases, with 11 bases sitting between them. CDR3 amino acids: CASSEFLATDTQYF. As DNA, the CDR3 is TGTGCCAGCAGTGAGTTCCTAGCCACAGATACGCAGTATTTT.

The genes are TRBV19 and TRBJ2-7; D might be TRBD2 (6 bases). CDR1 and CDR2 (germline): LNHDA, SQIVND (reference sequence). The CDR3 is made up of 14 amino acids. The V gene lost 6 bases and the J gene lost 12 bases, with 24 bases spanning the gap. The chain's CDR3 is CASSLLGYHRGLYF. Written as DNA, the CDR3 is TGTGCCAGTAGCCTCCTCGGGTACCACCGGGGGTTGTACTTC.

The chain carries TRBV5-6 and TRBJ1-1; D call uncertain. Germline V CDR1 and CDR2: SGHDT, YYEEEE. The CDR3 loop spans 14 amino acids. The ends were cut back, 3 bases at V and 0 bases at J, with 9 bases in the middle. The CDR3 coding sequence is TGTGCCAGCAGCTGGCCCGGAGTGAACACTGAAGCTTTCTTT. Amino acid sequence: CASSWPGVNTEAFF. Together with reference TRBV5-6 and TRBJ1-1, the CDR3 gives the full variable domain: DAGVTQSPTHLIKTRGQQVTLRCSPKSGHDTVSWYQQALGQGPQFIFQYYEEEERQRGNFPDRFSGHQFPNYSSELNVNALLLGDSALYLCASSWPGVNTEAFFGQGTRLTVV.

The genes are TRBV7-2 and TRBJ1-1, with 9 bases aligning to TRBD1. With V trimmed by 5 bases and J by 10 bases, 14 bases remained unmatched. Germline assignment: CDR1 SGHTA and CDR2 FQGNSA. The CDR3 runs 15 residues. CDR3 nucleotides: TGTGCCAGCAGCAGGGACAGGGTAGGTGCACACGGAGCTTTCTTT. Encoded protein: CASSRDRVGAHGAFF.

This chain uses TRBV11-2 with TRBJ1-1; unclear D gene. The CDR3 runs to 13 residues. From germline, CDR1 is SGHAT and CDR2 FQNNGV. Trimming took off 6 bases at V and 1 base at J, with 9 bases between the two ends. The CDR3: CASSVRENTEAFF. The CDR3 DNA follows: TGTGCCAGCAGTGTAAGAGAGAACACTGAAGCTTTCTTT.

This chain joins TRBV6-1 and TRBJ2-7; 8 bases map to TRBD1. Germline CDR1 and CDR2: MNHNS and SASEGT. J gave up 3 bases and V 6 bases, and 4 bases lay outside the gene matches. This CDR3 region has 13 residues. CDR3 nucleotides: TGTGCCAGCAGAGACAGGGGACGCTACGAGCAGTACTTC. Translating it yields CASRDRGRYEQYF.

The gene calls are TRBV14 and TRBJ1-2; D not certain. The CDR3 has 13 residues. Trimming stripped 2 bases from V and 3 bases from J, with 7 bases between. Germline V CDR1 and CDR2: SGHDN, FVKESK. The CDR3 reads CASSQSVYYGYTF. In DNA, the CDR3 is TGTGCCAGCAGCCAATCGGTATACTATGGCTACACCTTC.

The genes are TRBV6-5 and TRBJ2-7, with D tentatively TRBD1 (6 bases). The CDR3 totals 14 residues. The germline V and J ends were trimmed by 6 bases and 11 bases, with 23 bases remaining between them. Germline CDR1 MNHEY, CDR2 SVGAGI. CDR3 sequence reads: CASSRRGQFEGEYF. The CDR3 DNA follows: TGTGCCAGCAGCCGACGTGGACAGTTCGAGGGGGAGTACTTC.

The chain combines TRBV9 with TRBJ1-1; no clear D. V was clipped by 0 bases and J by 4 bases, with 13 bases between them. This CDR3 has 15 residues. The germline V gene has CDR1 SGDLS and CDR2 YYNGEE. CDR3 bases: TGTGCCAGCAGCGTAGGCGGAACGATGAGCACTGAAGCTTTCTTT. It yields the protein CASSVGGTMSTEAFF.

CDR3 protein: CATSRSVQGRDGYTF. The CDR3, as DNA: TGTGCCACCAGCAGAAGCGTACAGGGTAGGGATGGCTACACCTTC. This chain connects TRBV15 to TRBJ1-2; a weak D match, TRBD1 (6 bases). The CDR3 totals 15 residues. V was shortened by 2 bases and J by 6 bases, with 16 bases between the two germline ends. Germline CDR1 reads LNHNV; CDR2 reads YYDKDF (reference sequence).

The chain employs TRBV5-4 and TRBJ2-1; D not certain. The CDR3 spans 13 residues. V was pared by 2 bases and J by 6 bases, with 9 bases between. CDR1 is SGHNT, CDR2 YYREEE, per germline (reference sequence). CDR3 DNA: TGTGCCAGCAGCTTCGGAGAATCCAATGAGCAGTTCTTC. This sequence encodes CASSFGESNEQFF.

The chain uses TRBV11-2 and TRBJ2-7; D possibly corresponds to TRBD1 (5 bases). Germline V gives CDR1 SGHAT, CDR2 FQNNGV. The CDR3 runs to 14 residues. V lost 5 bases and J lost 5, with 16 bases in between. CDR3 DNA: TGTGCCAGCAGCCCCCAAATGGGCAGGGACGAGCAGTACTTC. Amino acids: CASSPQMGRDEQYF. Filled out from reference TRBV11-2 and TRBJ2-7, the complete variable domain reads EAGVAQSPRYKIIEKRQSVAFWCNPISGHATLYWYQQILGQGPKLLIQFQNNGVVDDSQLPKDRFSAERLKGVDSTLKIQPAKLEDSAVYLCASSPQMGRDEQYFGPGTRLTVT.

The count of this clone is one. The chain links TRBV29-1 to TRBJ2-7, with no clear D. Between the trimmed V and J ends, which lost 6 bases and 0 bases, there was a span of 9 bases. CDR1 is SQVTM, CDR2 ANQGSEA, per germline. The CDR3 is made up of 12 amino acids. CDR3 sequence: CSVTTDSYEQYF. The CDR3 nucleotides read TGCAGCGTCACCACAGACTCCTACGAGCAGTACTTC.

This clone was observed once. In DNA form, the CDR3 reads TGTGCCAGCAGACAGGGGGCCCTGAACACTGAAGCTTTCTTT. Amino acid sequence: CASRQGALNTEAFF. The chain uses TRBV2 and TRBJ1-1; 9 bases align to TRBD1. The CDR3 sequence is 14 residues long. In germline, CDR1 is SNHLY, CDR2 FYNNEI. V trimming: 6 bases; J trimming: 0 bases; junction bases outside the gene matches: 2.

The rearrangement joins TRBV10-2 to TRBJ2-5; no firm D call. The germline V and J ends were trimmed by 4 bases and 0 bases, with 6 bases remaining between them. CDR1 WSHSY and CDR2 SAAADI come from the germline V gene. The CDR3 extends over 13 amino acids. In nucleotides, the CDR3 is TGCGCCAGCAGTGGAGACTACCAAGAGACCCAGTACTTC. Translation: CASSGDYQETQYF.

The V and J genes are TRBV6-5 and TRBJ2-7, with 7 bases that match TRBD1. The V segment lost 4 bases and the J segment 4 bases; nucleotides outside the gene matches: 7. Germline values: CDR1 MNHEY, CDR2 SVGAGI. The CDR3 is made up of 14 amino acids. The CDR3 DNA reads TGTGCCAGCAGTTTCGGGACAGTTCAGTACGAGCAGTACTTC. This encodes CASSFGTVQYEQYF.

This clone showed up just once. The chain carries TRBV11-3 and TRBJ2-5; weak D call: TRBD2 (7 bases). This CDR3 has 13 residues. Per the germline V gene, CDR1 is SGHNT and CDR2 is YENEEA. The V end was cut by 5 bases, the J end by 4 bases, with 11 bases between. The CDR3 protein is CASSGGGGETQYF. CDR3 nucleotide sequence: TGTGCCAGCAGCGGGGGCGGGGGAGAGACCCAGTACTTC.

This clone is a singleton in its sample. V usage is TRBV9 and J usage is TRBJ1-1, with D unresolved. Deletions cut 2 bases from V and 5 bases from J, with 10 bases between. The CDR3 is made up of 13 amino acids. Germline CDR1 reads SGDLS; CDR2 reads YYNGEE. Written as DNA, the CDR3 is TGTGCCAGCAGCGTTTTGAGAAATACTGAAGCTTTCTTT. The encoded protein is CASSVLRNTEAFF. Combining the CDR3 with reference TRBV9 and TRBJ1-1 gives the whole variable domain DSGVTQTPKHLITATGQRVTLRCSPRSGDLSVYWYQQSLDQGLQFLIQYYNGEERAKGNILERFSAQQFPDLHSELNLSSLELGDSALYFCASSVLRNTEAFFGQGTRLTVV.

The chain carries TRBV7-2 and TRBJ2-3, with 9 bases that match TRBD2. V dropped 5 bases and J dropped 7; count of bases not matched to a gene: 13. CDR3 length equals 16 residues. The V gene's germline CDR1 is SGHTA and CDR2 FQGNSA. CDR3 sequence: CASSPRASGEGHTQYF. Here the CDR3 DNA reads TGTGCCAGCAGCCCTCGAGCTAGCGGGGAGGGGCATACGCAGTATTTT.

This clone showed up just a few times. The chain carries TRBV5-5 and TRBJ2-5; 14 bases align to TRBD2. V lost 4 bases, J lost 2 bases, and 16 bases stayed unmatched. The CDR3 contains 20 residues. Germline assignment: CDR1 SGHKS and CDR2 YYEKEE (reference sequence). CDR3 nucleotides: TGTGCCAGCAGCCCGAGCAGGACGGTCGGACTAGCGGGGGGTCAAGAGACCCAGTACTTC. Translating gives CASSPSRTVGLAGGQETQYF.

This chain connects TRBV5-1 to TRBJ1-1, with TRBD1 matching over 8 bases. V was clipped by 1 base and J by 11 bases; unmatched bases: 7. This CDR3 contains 13 residues. Looked up from germline, CDR1 is SGHRS and CDR2 is YFSETQ. The CDR3 loop reads CASSLSDQGAAFF. CDR3 nucleotide sequence: TGCGCCAGCAGCTTGTCGGACCAGGGGGCGGCTTTCTTT. Full variable domain (rest looked up from reference TRBV5-1 and TRBJ1-1): KAGVTQTPRYLIKTRGQQVTLSCSPISGHRSVSWYQQTPGQGLQFLFEYFSETQRNKGNFPGRFSGRQFSNSRSEMNVSTLELGDSALYLCASSLSDQGAAFFGQGTRLTVV.

The chain recombines TRBV7-2 with TRBJ2-7, with TRBD2 matching 7 bases. V shed 3 bases and J 0 bases; nucleotides not matched to a gene: 2. This CDR3 contains 14 residues. From germline, CDR1 is SGHTA and CDR2 FQGNSA. The CDR3 sequence is CASSFREGSYEQYF. The CDR3 DNA sequence: TGTGCCAGCAGCTTCAGGGAGGGCTCCTACGAGCAGTACTTC.

This sequence joins TRBV25-1 and TRBJ2-2; maybe TRBD2 (6 bases). The CDR3 totals 14 residues. V lost 4 bases to trimming and J lost 3 bases, with 9 bases between them. Germline V gene lookup returns CDR1 MGHDK and CDR2 SYGVNS. Here the CDR3 DNA reads TGTGCCAGCAGTGCTCCGGGGGACACCGGGGAGCTGTTTTTT. It specifies CASSAPGDTGELFF.

The gene calls are TRBV29-1 and TRBJ1-5; 9 bases align to TRBD1. The CDR3 contains 12 residues. CDR1 is SQVTM and CDR2 is ANQGSEA in the germline V gene. V shed 6 bases, J shed 7 bases, and the junction held 4 bases outside the gene matches. Written as DNA, the CDR3 is TGCAGCGTAGGGACAGGGAAGCAGCCCCAGCATTTT. It codes for CSVGTGKQPQHF.

The chain has TRBV6-4 and TRBJ2-5; 11 bases line up with TRBD2. J gave up 7 bases and V 9 bases, and 10 bases lay outside the gene matches. The germline V gene has CDR1 MRHNA and CDR2 SNTAGT. This CDR3 has 14 residues. This CDR3 reads CASRGLAVKGTQYF. In nucleotides, the CDR3 is TGTGCCAGTAGGGGACTAGCGGTAAAGGGGACCCAGTACTTC.

This clone occurred a few times. The chain employs TRBV6-5 and TRBJ2-7, with 15 bases aligning to TRBD2. CDR3 length equals 13 residues. J lost 8 bases, V lost 5 bases, and 1 base had no gene match. The germline V gene encodes CDR1 MNHEY and CDR2 SVGAGI. The CDR3 DNA reads as TGTGCCAGCAGTGGGACTAGCGGGGGGAAGCAGTACTTC. It encodes CASSGTSGGKQYF.